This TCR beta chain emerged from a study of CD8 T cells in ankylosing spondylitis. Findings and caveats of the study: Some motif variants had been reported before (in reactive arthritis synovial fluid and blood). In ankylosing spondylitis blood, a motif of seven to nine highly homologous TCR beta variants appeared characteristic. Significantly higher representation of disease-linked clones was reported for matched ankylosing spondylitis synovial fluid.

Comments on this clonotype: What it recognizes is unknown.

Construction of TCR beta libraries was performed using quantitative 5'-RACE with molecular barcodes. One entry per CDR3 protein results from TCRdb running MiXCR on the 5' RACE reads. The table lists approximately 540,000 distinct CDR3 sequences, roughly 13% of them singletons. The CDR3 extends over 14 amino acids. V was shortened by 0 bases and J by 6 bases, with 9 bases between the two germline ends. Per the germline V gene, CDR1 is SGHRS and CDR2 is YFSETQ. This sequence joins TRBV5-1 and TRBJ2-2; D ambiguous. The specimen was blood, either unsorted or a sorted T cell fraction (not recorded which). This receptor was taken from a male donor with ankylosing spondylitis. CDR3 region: CASSLEPLAGELFF. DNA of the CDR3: TGCGCCAGCAGCTTGGAGCCTCTTGCCGGGGAGCTGTTTTTT.